This T cell receptor (beta chain) is from a study of blood T cell repertoires in COVID-19. There are 18 residues in the CDR3. The J segment lost 3 bases and the V segment lost 6 bases, leaving 15 bases of the junction unmatched. Germline V gene sequence: CDR1 LGHDT, CDR2 YNNKEL (reference sequence). Sequenced by immunoSEQ multiplex PCR; TCRdb stores in-frame clones only, minus some. The repertoire has about 20,000 clones, 75% to 85% of them found once; the top ten carry roughly three fifths. This chain connects TRBV3-1 (or the pseudogene TRBV3-2) to TRBJ1-3, with 9 bases identical to TRBD1. Source material: peripheral blood. This TCR came from a man aged 80 or over with acute or convalescent COVID-19. This CDR3 reads CASSHFGTGRANGNTIYF. In DNA form, the CDR3 reads TGTGCCAGCAGTCATTTTGGGACAGGGAGAGCTAATGGAAACACCATATATTTT.